This is a list of T cell receptor beta chains from one sample in a study of blood T cell repertoires in COVID-19. Assay: immunoSEQ multiplex PCR; the TCRdb copy retains only in-frame clones and omits some. The sample consists of around 250,000 clones, approximately 90% of them appearing once. Material: PBMCs or T cells enriched from blood (not recorded which). The receptors stem from a man between 18 and 35 years old who had recovered from COVID-19. Each CDR3 is given with its conserved first and last residue. Each record gives: D gene, J gene, clone size, V gene, CDR3 protein, CDR3 DNA. A D gene is named only where the DNA matches it firmly. Size is omitted from some rows. Given values are once, few, many or a class for expanded clones.

TRBD2,TRBJ2-2,.,TRBV27,CASKARGVGLAGSNTGELFF,TGTGCCAGCAAAGCGAGGGGGGTCGGACTAGCGGGGAGTAACACCGGGGAGCTGTTTTTT
.,TRBJ1-2,.,TRBV19,CASSIDATSHYGYTF,TGTGCCAGTAGTATTGATGCCACTTCACACTATGGCTACACCTTC
TRBD2,TRBJ2-3,.,TRBV19,CASSIRQGGETDTQYF,TGTGCCAGTAGTATACGTCAGGGAGGGGAGACAGATACGCAGTATTTT
.,TRBJ1-2,.,TRBV18,CASSPGLPSGGAYGYTF,TGTGCCAGCTCACCGGGGCTGCCGAGCGGGGGGGCCTATGGCTACACCTTC
.,TRBJ2-7,.,TRBV28,CASRVPTSSAREQYF,TGTGCCAGCAGGGTCCCGACTTCGAGCGCCCGCGAGCAGTACTTC
.,TRBJ2-1,once,TRBV5-6,CASSLYPENEQFF,TGTGCCAGCAGCTTGTATCCTGAGAATGAGCAGTTCTTC
TRBD1,TRBJ1-1,once,TRBV10-1,CASTRNQGAVTEAFF,TGCGCCAGCACTCGAAACCAGGGGGCCGTCACTGAAGCTTTCTTT
TRBD2,TRBJ2-1,.,TRBV5-1,CASSLSATGLAGEEQFF,TGCGCCAGCAGCCTAAGTGCTACGGGACTAGCGGGGGAAGAGCAGTTCTTC
TRBD1,TRBJ2-7,few,TRBV7-7,CASSPFPGSAGGYEQYF,TGTGCTAGCAGCCCTTTCCCGGGGTCGGCAGGGGGCTACGAGCAGTACTTC
.,TRBJ2-2,.,TRBV9,CASSVVCLREDTGELFF,TGTGCCAGCAGCGTAGTTTGCCTAAGGGAGGACACCGGGGAGCTGTTTTTT
TRBD1,TRBJ1-1,.,TRBV5-1,CASSRTGGRGSGTEAFF,TGCGCCAGCAGCCGTACCGGGGGCAGGGGGTCTGGCACTGAAGCTTTCTTT
.,TRBJ2-5,.,TRBV3-1/TRBV3-2,CASSRVQETQYF,TGTGCCAGCAGCCGAGTACAAGAGACCCAGTACTTC
.,TRBJ1-1,.,TRBV25-1,CASSARMNTEAFF,TGTGCCAGCAGTGCCCGTATGAACACTGAAGCTTTCTTT
TRBD1,TRBJ2-3,once,TRBV2,CASSDRGLSDTQYF,TGTGCCAGCAGCGACAGGGGGTTGTCAGATACGCAGTATTTT
TRBD1,TRBJ1-1,.,TRBV19,CGVRAGGTEAFF,TGTGGCGTTAGGGCAGGGGGCACTGAAGCTTTCTTT
.,TRBJ2-3,.,TRBV13,CASSLGAPAYGGQYF,TGTGCCAGCAGCTTAGGAGCCCCAGCCTACGGCGGGCAGTATTTT
.,TRBJ2-7,.,TRBV11-3,CASSSRTEIYEQYF,TGTGCCAGCAGCTCCCGGACAGAAATCTACGAGCAGTACTTC
.,TRBJ1-6,.,TRBV4-1,CASSHRQRDNSPLHF,TGCGCCAGCAGCCATAGACAGAGAGATAATTCACCCCTCCACTTT
.,TRBJ2-5,.,TRBV10-1,CASSEGGQETQYF,TGCGCCAGCAGTGAAGGCGGGCAAGAGACCCAGTACTTC
TRBD1,TRBJ1-1,few,TRBV12-5,CASGLTPLGQGGHTEAFF,TGTGCTAGTGGTTTGACCCCCTTAGGACAGGGCGGGCACACTGAAGCTTTCTTT
.,TRBJ1-1,.,TRBV2,CASIAQGHTEAFF,TGTGCCAGCATCGCCCAGGGCCACACTGAAGCTTTCTTT
TRBD2,TRBJ2-7,.,TRBV12-3/TRBV12-4,CASSPSGSHEQYF,TGTGCCAGCAGTCCTAGCGGGAGTCACGAGCAGTACTTC
.,TRBJ1-2,.,TRBV27,CASSLGEAYGYTF,TGTGCCAGCAGTTTAGGGGAGGCCTATGGCTACACCTTC
TRBD2,TRBJ2-5,.,TRBV5-4,CASSLVSGRAAETQYF,TGTGCCAGCAGCTTGGTTAGCGGGAGGGCGGCGGAGACCCAGTACTTC
.,TRBJ2-7,.,TRBV5-4,CASSLGLGSSYEQYF,TGTGCCAGCAGCCTCGGACTGGGGAGCTCCTACGAGCAGTACTTC
TRBD1,TRBJ1-5,.,TRBV28,CASSLLHRGRQPQHF,TGTGCCAGCAGTTTACTTCACAGGGGCAGGCAGCCCCAGCATTTT
.,TRBJ2-3,.,TRBV6-1,CASSEPTSWVSDTQYF,TGTGCCAGCAGTGAACCCACTAGCTGGGTGTCGGATACGCAGTATTTT
TRBD2,TRBJ2-5,.,TRBV7-2,CASSFPSGGAETQYF,TGTGCCAGCAGCTTCCCTAGCGGGGGGGCTGAGACCCAGTACTTC
.,TRBJ2-7,once,TRBV5-1,CASSSLTGYEQYF,TGCGCCAGCAGTTCCCTGACAGGTTACGAGCAGTACTTC
TRBD1,TRBJ2-2,once,TRBV5-1,CASLQGAGTGELFF,TGCGCCAGCTTACAGGGGGCAGGGACCGGGGAGCTGTTTTTT
TRBD1,TRBJ1-1,.,TRBV27,CASTSYRGPEAFF,TGTGCCAGCACTTCATACAGGGGCCCTGAAGCTTTCTTT
.,TRBJ1-2,.,TRBV18,CASSPPGAPGGGYTF,TGTGCCAGCTCACCACCAGGGGCGCCGGGTGGAGGCTACACCTTC
.,TRBJ2-6,.,TRBV19,CASHGNLGGPTSGANVLTF,TGTGCCAGTCACGGGAATCTGGGGGGTCCCACCTCTGGGGCCAACGTCCTGACTTTC
TRBD2,TRBJ2-7,.,TRBV5-1,CASSKQQRESSYEQYF,TGCGCCAGCAGCAAACAACAGCGGGAGAGCTCCTACGAGCAGTACTTC
.,TRBJ2-2,.,TRBV19,CASKDFDTGELFF,TGTGCCAGTAAAGACTTTGACACCGGGGAGCTGTTTTTT
TRBD2,TRBJ2-3,.,TRBV9,CASSRRMGLAASTDTQYF,TGTGCCAGCAGCAGGAGGATGGGACTAGCGGCGAGCACAGATACGCAGTATTTT
.,TRBJ2-3,.,TRBV19,CASSIVGLASTDTQYF,TGTGCCAGTAGTATCGTGGGACTTGCTAGCACAGATACGCAGTATTTT
.,TRBJ1-4,.,TRBV5-6,CASSLVAGVGEKLFF,TGTGCCAGCAGCTTGGTAGCAGGGGTAGGGGAAAAACTGTTTTTT
.,TRBJ2-7,.,TRBV9,CASSAQPDRSEQYF,TGTGCCAGCAGCGCCCAACCCGACAGGTCCGAGCAGTACTTC
TRBD2,TRBJ2-7,.,TRBV20-1,CSASAGLAGGVEQYF,TGCAGTGCTAGTGCCGGACTAGCGGGAGGTGTCGAGCAGTACTTC
TRBD1,TRBJ2-3,.,TRBV5-1,CASSLLDRERTDTQYF,TGCGCCAGCAGCTTGTTGGACAGGGAGAGGACAGATACGCAGTATTTT
.,TRBJ1-1,.,TRBV2,CASRPQVMNTEAFF,TGTGCCAGCAGGCCACAGGTGATGAACACTGAAGCTTTCTTT
TRBD1,TRBJ1-1,.,TRBV12-3/TRBV12-4,CASTRLRDSEAFF,TGTGCCAGCACCCGACTGAGGGACAGTGAAGCTTTCTTT
.,TRBJ2-3,.,TRBV18,CASSPPAGTDTQYF,TGTGCCAGCTCACCACCGGCAGGGACAGATACGCAGTATTTT
TRBD2,TRBJ2-1,.,TRBV7-9,CASSSPGLAGANEQFF,TGTGCCAGCAGCAGCCCGGGACTAGCGGGAGCCAATGAGCAGTTCTTC
TRBD1,TRBJ1-1,few,TRBV2,CASNRQGTTEAFF,TGTGCCAGCAACAGACAGGGGACCACTGAAGCTTTCTTT
.,TRBJ1-1,.,TRBV6-5,CASSRTGQNTEAFF,TGTGCCAGCAGTCGCACAGGACAGAACACTGAAGCTTTCTTT
TRBD1,TRBJ2-7,few,TRBV10-3,CAISTDREPYEQYF,TGTGCCATCAGTACCGACAGGGAACCCTACGAGCAGTACTTC
TRBD1,TRBJ1-2,.,TRBV6-5,CASRPGGYYGYTF,TGTGCCAGCAGGCCAGGGGGCTACTATGGCTACACCTTC
.,TRBJ1-2,.,TRBV24-1,CATSEGSSTDHYGYTF,TGTGCCACCAGTGAGGGAAGCTCGACAGATCACTATGGCTACACCTTC
.,TRBJ1-6,.,TRBV7-8,CASSLNRGSNSPLHF,TGTGCCAGCAGTCTCAATAGGGGGTCTAATTCACCCCTCCACTTT